Below, one T cell receptor (beta chain) is given with its context. The CDR3 loop spans 16 amino acids. Germline assignment: CDR1 LGHNA and CDR2 YSLEER. V gave up 3 bases and J gave up 0 bases, with 11 bases separating them. Assay: immunoSEQ multiplex PCR; the TCRdb copy retains only in-frame clones and omits some. The repertoire includes 100,000 or so clones, roughly 82% of them detected once, and about 17% sits in the top ten. This sample was taken from a study of blood T cell repertoires in COVID-19. Study-wide context: The United States, Italy and Spain supplied acute and convalescent COVID-19 samples.

The rearrangement joins TRBV4-3 to TRBJ2-2, with D unresolved. The sample consisted of peripheral blood. The sequence was obtained from a man aged 80 or over with acute or convalescent COVID-19. The DNA of the CDR3 is TGCGCCAGCAGCCACCCCCCAGTGACGAACACCGGGGAGCTGTTTTTT. Amino acids: CASSHPPVTNTGELFF.